This is a list of T cell receptor beta chains from one sample in a study of cytomegalovirus exposure and HLA in healthy donors. The assay was immunoSEQ multiplex PCR, and TCRdb's table has in-frame clones only and misses some. The sample has 83,000 or so clones, roughly 85% seen once. Sequenced input: PBMCs. The receptors shown here come from a female donor in good health and CMV-seronegative. Each CDR3 is given with its conserved first and last residue. The D gene is left open where the match is weak. Clone size is shown for a subset of rows, as once, few, many or a class of expanded clone.

CDR3	DNA	D	V	J	size
CASSEGGTGVAGNTIYF	TGTGCCAGCAGTGAAGGGGGTACAGGGGTAGCTGGAAACACCATATATTTT	TRBD1	TRBV25-1	TRBJ1-3	NA
CATSRDTQGYDEQYF	TGTGCCACCAGCAGAGATACACAGGGGTACGACGAGCAGTACTTC	TRBD1	TRBV15	TRBJ2-7	NA
CASSSDIAETQYF	TGCGCCAGCAGCTCTGACATTGCGGAGACCCAGTACTTC	NA	TRBV5-1	TRBJ2-5	NA
CASTAGTGKDQPQHF	TGTGCCAGCACCGCCGGGACAGGGAAGGATCAGCCCCAGCATTTT	TRBD1	TRBV2	TRBJ1-5	NA
CSGNRGQNTEAFF	TGCAGCGGCAACAGGGGGCAGAACACTGAAGCTTTCTTT	TRBD1	TRBV29-1	TRBJ1-1	NA
CASSFDRGPRTEAFF	TGTGCCAGCAGTTTCGACAGGGGGCCGAGGACTGAAGCTTTCTTT	TRBD1	TRBV6-5	TRBJ1-1	NA
CASSYSLSPVGNTIYF	TGTGCCAGCAGTTACTCGCTCAGTCCTGTTGGAAACACCATATATTTT	NA	TRBV6-5	TRBJ1-3	NA
CASSPGGGITVEQYF	TGTGCCAGCAGCCCCGGTGGGGGCATAACTGTCGAGCAGTACTTC	NA	TRBV28	TRBJ2-7	NA
CASSYRGTQYF	TGTGCCAGCAGCTACCGAGGGACCCAGTACTTC	NA	TRBV5-6	TRBJ2-5	NA
CASSSQGLYEQYF	TGTGCCAGCAGTTCACAGGGCCTCTACGAGCAGTACTTC	NA	TRBV2	TRBJ2-7	once
CASRLRTGVDTEAFF	TGTGCCAGCAGACTAAGGACAGGGGTGGACACTGAAGCTTTCTTT	TRBD1	TRBV11-2	TRBJ1-1	NA
CASSRGGTSGIYEQYF	TGTGCCAGCAGCCGGGGAGGGACTAGCGGGATCTACGAGCAGTACTTC	TRBD2	TRBV28	TRBJ2-7	NA
CASSQETSGAAVDTQYF	TGCGCCAGCAGCCAAGAAACTAGCGGTGCCGCGGTAGATACGCAGTATTTT	TRBD2	TRBV4-3	TRBJ2-3	NA
CASSTRLAGFGETQYF	TGTGCCAGCAGCACCCGACTAGCGGGATTTGGGGAGACCCAGTACTTC	TRBD2	TRBV7-2	TRBJ2-5	NA
CASSFLDGANYGYTF	TGTGCCAGTAGTTTTTTAGACGGAGCTAACTATGGCTACACCTTC	NA	TRBV19	TRBJ1-2	NA
CASSLRTGGHEQYF	TGCGCCAGCAGCCTGCGGACAGGGGGCCACGAGCAGTACTTC	TRBD1	TRBV5-1	TRBJ2-7	NA
CAGSERSGNTIYF	TGTGCCGGCAGCGAGCGAAGTGGAAACACCATATATTTT	NA	TRBV7-2	TRBJ1-3	NA
CASGQNAGANVLTF	TGTGCCAGCGGACAGAACGCTGGGGCCAACGTCCTGACTTTC	NA	TRBV7-9	TRBJ2-6	NA
CASSLTGANTGELFF	TGCGCCAGCAGCTTGACGGGGGCGAACACCGGGGAGCTGTTTTTT	NA	TRBV5-1	TRBJ2-2	NA
CASSLIPQTGGYTF	TGCGCCAGCAGCTTAATCCCTCAAACGGGTGGCTACACCTTC	NA	TRBV5-1	TRBJ1-2	NA
CAWSVRGSQETQYF	TGTGCCTGGAGTGTACGTGGCAGCCAAGAGACCCAGTACTTC	NA	TRBV30	TRBJ2-5	NA
CASSPTGSYEQYF	TGCGCCAGCAGCCCCACAGGGTCCTACGAGCAGTACTTC	NA	TRBV4-1	TRBJ2-7	few
CASSPGGGAYEQYF	TGTGCCAGCAGCCCCGGGGGAGGGGCATACGAGCAGTACTTC	TRBD2	TRBV6-6	TRBJ2-7	NA
CASSETTNQPQHF	TGTGCCAGCAGTGAAACTACCAATCAGCCCCAGCATTTT	NA	TRBV6-1	TRBJ1-5	once
CASGGQLNTEAFF	TGTGCCAGCGGGGGACAGTTGAACACTGAAGCTTTCTTT	TRBD1	TRBV11-2	TRBJ1-1	NA